Shown below are 30 T cell receptor beta chains from a single sample sequenced in a study of a mutant IDH1 vaccine in newly diagnosed glioma. The time point here: week 11, during vaccination. It was 300 ug of mutant IDH1 20-mer peptide that made up each vaccine dose, given with topical imiquimod. Antigens for these TCRs are unknown. The data were produced by immunoSEQ multiplex PCR, yet TCRdb's version contains in-frame clones alone and is incomplete. The sample includes tens of thousands of clones, approximately 84% of them seen just once. Sample: PBMCs, taken from a glioma patient whose treatment included an IDH1 peptide vaccine. Every receptor here comes from a woman in her fifties or sixties with glioma.

The rearrangement joins TRBV5-5 to TRBJ1-1; a possible D gene is TRBD1 (5 bases). The CDR3 runs 14 residues. The V end was cut by 1 base, the J end by 1 base, with 8 bases between. Germline CDR1 reads SGHKS; CDR2 reads YYEKEE (reference sequence). CDR3 loop: CASSLTGQNTEAFF. The CDR3 region has the DNA TGTGCCAGCAGCTTGACAGGCCAGAACACTGAAGCTTTCTTT.

This chain uses TRBV19 with TRBJ2-7; the D is unclear. The CDR3 is 12 residues long. Germline V CDR1 and CDR2: LNHDA, SQIVND (reference sequence). V was shortened by 5 bases and J by 2 bases, with 7 bases between the two germline ends. The CDR3 coding sequence is TGTGCCAGTAGTGGACGGACCTACGAGCAGTACTTC. Its protein product is CASSGRTYEQYF.

The chain is built from TRBV11-2 and TRBJ1-3; 8 positions match TRBD1. V gave up 9 bases and J gave up 0 bases; unmatched junction bases: 4. CDR3 length: 14 residues. Per germline, CDR1 SGHAT and CDR2 FQNNGV. The CDR3 loop reads CASGQGISGNTIYF. CDR3 sequence (DNA): TGTGCCAGTGGACAGGGAATCTCTGGAAACACCATATATTTT.

The rearrangement uses TRBV5-5 and TRBJ1-2, with 9 bases identical to TRBD1. V lost 0 bases, J lost 7 bases, and 4 bases stayed unmatched. The V gene's germline CDR1 is SGHKS and CDR2 YYEKEE (reference sequence). The CDR3 has 14 residues. Written as DNA, the CDR3 is TGTGCCAGCAGCTTGGACAGGGGGCTTATTGGCTACACCTTC. Translation: CASSLDRGLIGYTF.

The chain combines TRBV27 with TRBJ2-2, with D unresolved. V lost 7 bases and J 6 bases, leaving 0 bases between the germline ends. Germline CDR1 and CDR2: MNHEY and SMNVEV (reference sequence). The CDR3 sequence is 9 residues long. CDR3 sequence (DNA): TGTGCCAGCACCGGGGAGCTGTTTTTT. Amino acid sequence: CASTGELFF.

The V call is TRBV28, the J call TRBJ1-5, with D perhaps TRBD1 (6 bases). Germline loops: CDR1 MDHEN, CDR2 SYDVKM. This CDR3 is 17 amino acids long. Trimming took off 4 bases at V and 1 base at J, with 17 bases between the two ends. The CDR3 reads CASSSTNRVRSNQPQHF. Here the CDR3 DNA reads TGTGCCAGCAGTTCAACCAACAGGGTCAGAAGCAATCAGCCCCAGCATTTT.

The genes are TRBV7-8 and TRBJ1-1; 9 bases map to TRBD1. The CDR3 sequence is 14 residues long. Germline CDR1 SGHVS, CDR2 FQNEAQ. J gave up 7 bases and V 5 bases, and 8 bases lay outside the gene matches. The CDR3 bases are TGTGCCAGCAGCCCTGGGACAGGGTTGATTGAAGCTTTCTTT. Protein product: CASSPGTGLIEAFF.

The chain carries TRBV7-6 and TRBJ1-2; D uncertain. The V gene lost 3 bases and the J gene lost 6 bases, with 11 bases spanning the gap. CDR3 length: 13 residues. Germline-derived CDR1 and CDR2 are SGHVS and FNYEAQ. CDR3 sequence: CASSFLVWNGYTF. The CDR3 DNA sequence: TGTGCCAGCAGCTTTTTAGTGTGGAATGGCTACACCTTC.

This clone was picked up one time. The CDR3 region has the DNA TGTGCCAGCAGTGAGGGGATAGTCCGCTACGAGCAGTACTTC. Its translation is CASSEGIVRYEQYF. The V call is TRBV2, the J call TRBJ2-7; D is unresolved. CDR1 and CDR2 from the germline V gene are SNHLY and FYNNEI. The CDR3 totals 14 residues. Trimming took off 3 bases at V and 3 bases at J, with 12 bases between the two ends.

This clone was counted between two and nine times. The rearrangement uses TRBV6-1 and TRBJ1-4, with 7 bases aligning to TRBD1. Looked up from germline, CDR1 is MNHNS and CDR2 is SASEGT. Trimming at V came to 1 base and at J to 7 bases, leaving 6 bases not matched to a gene. The CDR3 loop spans 15 amino acids. The CDR3 DNA reads as TGTGCCAGCAGTGAAGAGGCAGGGGGAGGTGAAAAACTGTTTTTT. Encoded protein: CASSEEAGGGEKLFF.

This chain connects TRBV7-2 to TRBJ2-3; TRBD1 or TRBD2 may be the D gene (5 bases each). The CDR3 covers 15 residues. The V gene's germline CDR1 is SGHTA and CDR2 FQGNSA. With 0 bases removed from V and 2 bases from J, the gap between germline ends came to 9 bases. The CDR3 DNA sequence: TGTGCCAGCAGCTTAGCCGGGACCATCACAGATACGCAGTATTTT. This gives the protein CASSLAGTITDTQYF.

The V gene is TRBV27, the J gene TRBJ2-7; 9 positions agree with TRBD1. The length of the CDR3 is 13 residues. The J segment lost 11 bases and the V segment lost 5 bases, leaving 10 bases of the junction unmatched. Germline CDR1 reads MNHEY; CDR2 reads SMNVEV (reference sequence). The CDR3 DNA is TGTGCCAGCAGTCCGGGACAGGGAGTGCGTAAGTACTTC. Translation: CASSPGQGVRKYF.

The chain combines TRBV5-4 with TRBJ1-1; no firm D call. Trimming left V 0 bases short and J 1 base short, with 7 bases between. Germline V lookup: CDR1 SGHNT, CDR2 YYREEE (reference sequence). The CDR3 sequence is 14 residues long. CDR3 DNA sequence: TGTGCCAGCAGCTTGGCGCTGGGGAACACTGAAGCTTTCTTT. Its protein is CASSLALGNTEAFF.

This clone has a handful of counts. The V call is TRBV2, the J call TRBJ1-5, with unresolved D. The CDR3 has 14 amino acids. V dropped 7 bases and J dropped 1 base, with 11 bases sitting between them. Germline CDR1 SNHLY, CDR2 FYNNEI. CDR3 bases: TGTGCCAGCAAGGGCGACTTGAGCAATCAGCCCCAGCATTTT. Translated: CASKGDLSNQPQHF.

The CDR3 DNA is TGCGCCAGCAGCTTGGGCCGGGGTGAGGGTGAGCAGTTCTTC. Amino acids: CASSLGRGEGEQFF. The chain joins TRBV5-1 to TRBJ2-1; a weak D match, TRBD2 (5 bases). V was clipped by 0 bases and J by 9 bases, with 13 bases between them. This CDR3 spans 14 amino acids. Germline loops: CDR1 SGHRS, CDR2 YFSETQ.

The rearrangement uses TRBV6-1 and TRBJ1-3; D gene ambiguous. Germline V lookup: CDR1 MNHNS, CDR2 SASEGT. CDR3 size: 12 residues. V shed 3 bases and J shed 5 bases, with 5 bases lying between them. The CDR3 here is CASSDFRNTIYF. The CDR3 DNA sequence: TGTGCCAGCAGTGACTTCCGAAACACCATATATTTT.

The J gene is TRBJ1-6, the V gene TRBV9, with D tentatively TRBD1 (6 bases). The CDR3 length is 20 residues. The V gene's germline CDR1 is SGDLS and CDR2 YYNGEE. V was trimmed by 4 bases and J by 0 bases, leaving 23 bases between them. This CDR3 is CASSSVPGAAEGSYNSPLHF. In nucleotides, the CDR3 is TGTGCCAGCAGCTCCGTCCCGGGGGCTGCGGAGGGCTCCTATAATTCACCCCTCCACTTT. Filled out from reference TRBV9 and TRBJ1-6, the complete variable domain reads DSGVTQTPKHLITATGQRVTLRCSPRSGDLSVYWYQQSLDQGLQFLIQYYNGEERAKGNILERFSAQQFPDLHSELNLSSLELGDSALYFCASSSVPGAAEGSYNSPLHFGNGTRLTVT.

The chain is built from TRBV15 and TRBJ1-1, with D unresolved. The CDR3 runs 14 residues. Trimming cost V 0 bases and J 2 bases, with 7 bases left between them. CDR1 is LNHNV and CDR2 is YYDKDF in the germline V gene (reference sequence). CDR3 sequence reads: CATSREATNTEAFF. As DNA, the CDR3 is TGTGCCACCAGCAGAGAAGCAACTAACACTGAAGCTTTCTTT.

This CDR3 is CASRKGGYTF. CDR3 DNA: TGTGCCAGCCGCAAAGGGGGCTACACCTTC. The V gene is TRBV19, the J gene TRBJ1-2; D not resolved. Germline V gene lookup returns CDR1 LNHDA and CDR2 SQIVND (reference sequence). V was pared by 9 bases and J by 8 bases, with 10 bases between. The CDR3 loop spans 10 amino acids.

The chain combines TRBV6-1 with TRBJ1-5; TRBD1 aligns across 7 bases. V shed 4 bases and J 3 bases; nucleotides not matched to a gene: 6. Germline values: CDR1 MNHNS, CDR2 SASEGT. This CDR3 spans 15 amino acids. As DNA, the CDR3 is TGTGCCAGCAGTGGAACCGGGACAGTCAATCAGCCCCAGCATTTT. Encoded protein: CASSGTGTVNQPQHF.

This chain uses TRBV5-1 with TRBJ1-2; 7 bases line up with TRBD1. The CDR3 is 15 amino acids. In germline, CDR1 is SGHRS, CDR2 YFSETQ. After removal of 4 bases from V and 8 bases from J, the junction contained 14 bases not matched to a gene. CDR3 nucleotides: TGCGCCAGCAGCCGGGACCGGGACAGCGGGGGGGGCTACACCTTC. It encodes CASSRDRDSGGGYTF.

The rearrangement joins TRBV4-2 to TRBJ2-3; 13 bases align to TRBD2. Looked up from germline, CDR1 is LGHNA and CDR2 is YNFKEQ. V lost 2 bases to trimming and J lost 5 bases; unmatched junction nucleotides: 4. The CDR3 is 16 residues long. The CDR3 DNA reads as TGTGCCAGCAGCCAAAAGGGACTAGCGGGGTTAGATACGCAGTATTTT. This translates into CASSQKGLAGLDTQYF.

The table lists this clone with many counts. The rearrangement links TRBV30 to TRBJ1-6; TRBD1 matches 8 bases. V dropped 6 bases and J dropped 7; count of bases not matched to a gene: 5. The CDR3 spans 13 residues. Germline CDR1 and CDR2: GTSNPN and SVGIG (reference sequence). The CDR3 DNA reads as TGTGCCTGTCCAGACAGGGGCAATTCACCCCTCCACTTT. It yields the protein CACPDRGNSPLHF.

The V gene is TRBV10-1, the J gene TRBJ2-3; 11 bases line up with TRBD2. The ends lost 0 bases at V and 2 bases at J; junction bases unmatched: 4. CDR1 and CDR2 (germline): WNHNN, SYGVQD (reference sequence). The CDR3 has 17 amino acids. In DNA form, the CDR3 reads TGCGCCAGCAGTGAGTCGAGACTAGCGGGGAACACAGATACGCAGTATTTT. Its protein product is CASSESRLAGNTDTQYF.

As DNA, the CDR3 is TGTGCCAGCAGCCAAGATAGTCGGGGGGGGGAGACCCAGTACTTC. It encodes CASSQDSRGGETQYF. The chain uses TRBV4-2 and TRBJ2-5, with 8 bases that match TRBD2. CDR3 length: 15 residues. V lost 0 bases and J lost 5; bases outside the gene matches: 5. Germline CDR1 is LGHNA and CDR2 is YNFKEQ.

There are a few counts of this clone. The rearrangement uses TRBV7-9 and TRBJ1-1, with D uncertain. The CDR3 has 14 amino acids. Trimming took 5 bases from V and 1 from J, leaving 11 bases between them. The germline V gene has CDR1 SEHNR and CDR2 FQNEAQ (reference sequence). The CDR3 reads CASSPLTGNTEAFF. CDR3 in DNA: TGTGCCAGCAGCCCATTAACGGGGAACACTGAAGCTTTCTTT.

The V call is TRBV5-6, the J call TRBJ1-1, with 11 nucleotides matching TRBD1. The germline V gene has CDR1 SGHDT and CDR2 YYEEEE. This CDR3 has 17 residues. V was pared by 0 bases and J by 4 bases, with 8 bases of the junction left unmatched. CDR3 protein: CASSLARDRGLSTEAFF. The CDR3 region has the DNA TGTGCCAGCAGCTTGGCACGGGACAGGGGGTTGAGCACTGAAGCTTTCTTT. Together with reference TRBV5-6 and TRBJ1-1, the CDR3 gives the full variable domain: DAGVTQSPTHLIKTRGQQVTLRCSPKSGHDTVSWYQQALGQGPQFIFQYYEEEERQRGNFPDRFSGHQFPNYSSELNVNALLLGDSALYLCASSLARDRGLSTEAFFGQGTRLTVV.

The rearrangement uses TRBV14 and TRBJ2-3; D is unclear. The germline V and J ends were trimmed by 1 base and 6 bases, with 17 bases remaining between them. The V gene's germline CDR1 is SGHDN and CDR2 FVKESK. The CDR3 spans 16 residues. CDR3 nucleotide sequence: TGTGCCAGCAGCCAAGGGGCTAGTCGGCAGATTGATACGCAGTATTTT. It specifies CASSQGASRQIDTQYF. The full variable domain, completed using reference TRBV14 and TRBJ2-3, is EAGVTQFPSHSVIEKGQTVTLRCDPISGHDNLYWYRRVMGKEIKFLLHFVKESKQDESGMPNNRFLAERTGGTYSTLKVQPAELEDSGVYFCASSQGASRQIDTQYFGPGTRLTVL.

This clone was seen only a few times. The J gene is TRBJ2-1, the V gene TRBV2; 10 bases fit TRBD2. V gave up 6 bases and J gave up 8 bases; unmatched junction bases: 4. Per the germline V gene, CDR1 is SNHLY and CDR2 is FYNNEI. The CDR3 runs 13 residues. DNA for the CDR3: TGTGCCAGCAGCCGGACTAGCGGCGATGAGCAGTTCTTC. This gives the protein CASSRTSGDEQFF.

This chain joins TRBV11-3 and TRBJ2-2, with 8 bases fitting TRBD1. The CDR3 consists of 17 residues. CDR1 is SGHNT and CDR2 is YENEEA in the germline V gene. Trimming at V came to 4 bases and at J to 7 bases, leaving 14 bases not matched to a gene. CDR3 in amino acids: CASSSHPRTGSYGELFF. For the CDR3, the DNA is TGTGCCAGCAGCTCACACCCAAGGACAGGGTCGTACGGGGAGCTGTTTTTT.